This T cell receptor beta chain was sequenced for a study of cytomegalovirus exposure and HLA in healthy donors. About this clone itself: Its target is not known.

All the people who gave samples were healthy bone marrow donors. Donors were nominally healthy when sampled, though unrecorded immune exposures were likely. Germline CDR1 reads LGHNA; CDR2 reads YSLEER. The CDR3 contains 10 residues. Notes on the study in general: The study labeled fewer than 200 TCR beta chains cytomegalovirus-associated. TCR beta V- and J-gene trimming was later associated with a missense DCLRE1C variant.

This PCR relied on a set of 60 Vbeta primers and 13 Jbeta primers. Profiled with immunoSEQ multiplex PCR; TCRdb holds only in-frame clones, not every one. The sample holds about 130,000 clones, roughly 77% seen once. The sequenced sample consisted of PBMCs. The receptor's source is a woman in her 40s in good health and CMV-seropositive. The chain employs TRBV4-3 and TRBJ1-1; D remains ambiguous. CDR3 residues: CWAMNTEAFF. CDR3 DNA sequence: TGCTGGGCCATGAACACTGAAGCTTTCTTT.